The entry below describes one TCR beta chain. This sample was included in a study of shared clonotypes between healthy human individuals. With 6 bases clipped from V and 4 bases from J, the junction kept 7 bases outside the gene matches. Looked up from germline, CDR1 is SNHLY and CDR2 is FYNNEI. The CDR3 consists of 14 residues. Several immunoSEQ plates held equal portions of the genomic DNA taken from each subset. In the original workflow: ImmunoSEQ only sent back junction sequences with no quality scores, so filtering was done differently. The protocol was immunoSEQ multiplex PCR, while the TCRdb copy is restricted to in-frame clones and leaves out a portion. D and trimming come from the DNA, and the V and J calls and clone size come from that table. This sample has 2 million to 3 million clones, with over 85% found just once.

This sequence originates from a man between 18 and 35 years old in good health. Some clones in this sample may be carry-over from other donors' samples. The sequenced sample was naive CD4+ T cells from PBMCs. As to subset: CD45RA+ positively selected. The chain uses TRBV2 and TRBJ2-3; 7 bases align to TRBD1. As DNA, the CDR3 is TGTGCCAGCAGGCCGGCAGGGGGTCCAGATACGCAGTATTTT. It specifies CASRPAGGPDTQYF.